The 24 T cell receptor beta chains below were found in one sample sequenced in a study of T cells in Graves' hyperthyroidism and ophthalmopathy. The TCR beta CDR3 regions underwent amplification using RNA transcripts as the source. A first-round RT-PCR of the TCR CDR3 used the HTBI primer set. TCRdb re-derived calls from the multiplex PCR reads in MiXCR, one entry per CDR3 protein. The sample yields about 560,000 distinct CDR3 sequences, 13% to 15% seen once. Sequenced: blood. The origin of the receptors is a middle-aged woman with Graves' hyperthyroidism.

The sample holds many counts of this clonotype. This CDR3 is CSANTRVTVGYETQYF. CDR3 DNA: TGCAGTGCTAACACCCGGGTGACAGTGGGTTATGAGACCCAGTACTTC. V gene TRBV20-1 combines with J gene TRBJ2-5; D might be TRBD1 (5 bases). Per the germline V gene, CDR1 is DFQATT and CDR2 is SNEGSKA (reference sequence). Deletions cut 4 bases from V and 5 bases from J, with 23 bases between. The CDR3 loop spans 16 amino acids.

This clonotype was observed a handful of times. The gene calls are TRBV7-8 and TRBJ2-1, with D tentatively TRBD1 or TRBD2 (5 bases each). CDR1 SGHVS and CDR2 FQNEAQ come from the germline V gene. The V end lost 3 bases, the J end lost 3 bases, and 15 bases lay between the germline ends. This CDR3 contains 16 residues. CDR3 amino acids: CASSLAGGADYNEQFF. In DNA, the CDR3 is TGTGCCAGCAGCTTGGCTGGGGGAGCCGACTACAATGAGCAGTTCTTC.

The chain uses TRBV24-1 and TRBJ2-2; 7 nucleotides agree with TRBD2. This CDR3 is built from 16 residues. Germline-derived CDR1 and CDR2 are KGHDR and SFDVKD. Trimming took 4 bases from V and 1 from J; bases not matched to a gene: 5. The CDR3 loop is CATSEQSSGNTGELFF. CDR3 DNA sequence: TGTGCCACCAGTGAGCAATCTAGCGGGAACACCGGGGAGCTGTTTTTT.

This clonotype was found many times. This rearrangement joins TRBV2 to TRBJ1-4; D is undetermined. Germline V gene data show CDR1 as SNHLY and CDR2 as FYNNEI. The CDR3 contains 20 residues. Trimming cost V 0 bases and J 2 bases, with 22 bases left between them. CDR3 sequence reads: CASSEALQPPRVLTNEKLFF. DNA for the CDR3: TGTGCCAGCAGTGAAGCGCTACAGCCCCCGAGGGTTCTGACTAATGAAAAACTGTTTTTT.

A few counts support this clonotype. The chain joins TRBV7-9 to TRBJ1-5; possible D gene TRBD1, 5 bases. The CDR3 loop spans 14 amino acids. Germline CDR1 and CDR2: SEHNR and FQNEAQ (reference sequence). V was pared by 6 bases and J by 6 bases, with 15 bases between. The CDR3 nucleotides are TGTGCCAGCAGTTACCCAGGGCTTAGTCAGCCCCAGCATTTT. Its translation: CASSYPGLSQPQHF.

This clonotype was seen repeatedly, ten times or more. This chain joins TRBV20-1 and TRBJ1-5, with D tentatively TRBD1 (6 bases). Trimming took 0 bases from V and 7 from J, leaving 10 bases between them. This CDR3 comprises 13 residues. CDR1 is DFQATT and CDR2 is SNEGSKA in the germline V gene (reference sequence). The CDR3 nucleotides are TGCAGTGCTAGAGAGGGGGCCGGGCAGCCCCAGCATTTT. This sequence encodes CSAREGAGQPQHF.

This clonotype was detected a few times. A much larger clone differs from this one at a single base, so this may be a read error. The rearrangement links TRBV28 to TRBJ2-7; D ambiguous. Germline V gives CDR1 MDHEN, CDR2 SYDVKM. V was trimmed by 5 bases and J by 4 bases, leaving 18 bases between them. This CDR3 is built from 15 residues. The CDR3 coding sequence is TGTGCCAGCAGTCCCGTCCGGCAGGTGGTATACGAGCAGTACTTC. Protein sequence: CASSPVRQVVYEQYF.

Ten or more counts support this clonotype. V and J are TRBV27 and TRBJ2-1; TRBD2 matches 11 bases. Germline V gene lookup returns CDR1 MNHEY and CDR2 SMNVEV (reference sequence). This CDR3 is 15 amino acids long. V was clipped by 8 bases and J by 5 bases; unmatched bases: 8. DNA of the CDR3: TGTGCCAGCGGTGGACTAGCGGGTTTAGACAATGAGCAGTTCTTC. Encoded protein: CASGGLAGLDNEQFF.

This clonotype was recorded at least ten times. The V gene is TRBV28, the J gene TRBJ1-2; TRBD1 aligns across 9 bases. The trim removed 5 bases at V and 8 bases at J, leaving 15 bases unmatched. The CDR3 covers 16 residues. Germline CDR1 is MDHEN and CDR2 is SYDVKM. The CDR3 region is CASSPHSGTGSRGYTF. CDR3 nucleotides: TGTGCCAGCAGTCCCCACTCTGGGACAGGGAGTCGGGGCTACACCTTC.

The chain uses TRBV29-1 and TRBJ2-7, with 12 bases identical to TRBD2. This CDR3 is 12 amino acids long. Germline loops: CDR1 SQVTM, CDR2 ANQGSEA. V shed 6 bases, J shed 6 bases, and the junction held 3 bases outside the gene matches. DNA for the CDR3: TGCAGCGTCAGACTAGCGGGAGCCGAGCAGTACTTC. Translating gives CSVRLAGAEQYF.

The table lists this clonotype with a few counts. J is TRBJ1-6 and V is TRBV10-3, with D tentatively TRBD1 (5 bases). CDR1 is ENHRY, CDR2 SYGVKD, per germline. The CDR3 is made up of 15 amino acids. The V end was cut by 2 bases, the J end by 6 bases, with 11 bases between. CDR3: CAISEGTITNSPLHF. DNA of the CDR3: TGTGCCATCAGTGAGGGGACGATCACTAATTCACCCCTCCACTTT.

Ten or more counts support this clonotype. The chain employs TRBV28 and TRBJ1-1; possibly TRBD1 for D (5 bases). The CDR3 runs 12 residues. The V end lost 6 bases, the J end lost 11 bases, and 16 bases lay between the germline ends. The germline V gene encodes CDR1 MDHEN and CDR2 SYDVKM. CDR3 loop: CASSLDSRGAFF. The CDR3 DNA reads TGTGCCAGCAGCCTAGACAGTCGGGGGGCTTTCTTT.

The table lists this clonotype with a few counts. The chain links TRBV7-9 to TRBJ1-1; a possible D gene is TRBD1 (5 bases). The CDR3 covers 14 residues. The V gene's germline CDR1 is SEHNR and CDR2 FQNEAQ (reference sequence). V was pared by 0 bases and J by 0 bases, with 5 bases between. CDR3 bases: TGTGCCAGCAGCTTAGCGGGGGTGAACACTGAAGCTTTCTTT. This codes for CASSLAGVNTEAFF. The full variable domain, in which reference TRBV7-9 and TRBJ1-1 provide the parts outside the CDR3, is DTGVSQNPRHKITKRGQNVTFRCDPISEHNRLYWYRQTLGQGPEFLTYFQNEAQLEKSRLLSDRFSAERPKGSFSTLEIQRTEQGDSAMYLCASSLAGVNTEAFFGQGTRLTVV.

This clonotype was recorded only once. A read error is possible here, since a much larger clone lies one base away. This chain connects TRBV2 to TRBJ2-7; maybe TRBD2 (5 bases). This CDR3 has 15 residues. Germline values: CDR1 SNHLY, CDR2 FYNNEI. V lost 1 base and J lost 3, with 13 bases in between. CDR3 in amino acids: CASSEGLGRHYEQYF. The CDR3 DNA reads TGTGCCAGCAGTGAAGGGTTAGGGAGACACTACGAGCAGTACTTC.

Regarding this clonotype: The CDR3 ends on some other residue instead of the conserved phenylalanine or tryptophan, so this is likely a read error. In nucleotides, the CDR3 is TGCAGTGCTAGATTTGGTGGTGCTGGAAACACCATATATTTA. As protein: CSARFGGAGNTIYL. The chain is built from TRBV20-1 and TRBJ1-3, with D hard to call. The CDR3 totals 14 residues. Germline assignment: CDR1 DFQATT and CDR2 SNEGSKA (reference sequence). Deletions cut 2 bases from V and 2 bases from J, with 10 bases between.

In this sample, this clonotype turned up a few times. Being one base from a much bigger clone, this may be a read error. The gene calls are TRBV2 and TRBJ2-5, with D unclear. The CDR3 extends over 12 amino acids. Trimming shortened V by 2 bases and J by 7 bases, and 8 bases separated the two germline ends. Germline V CDR1 and CDR2: SNHLY, FYNNEI. The CDR3 DNA reads TGTGCCAGCAGTGAACTTCTGGGGACCCAGTACTTC. This translates into CASSELLGTQYF.

In its sample, this clonotype was seen many times. V and J are TRBV20-1 and TRBJ2-7; 9 bases match TRBD1. V trimming: 6 bases; J trimming: 4 bases; junction bases outside the gene matches: 7. This CDR3 region has 13 residues. CDR1 is DFQATT, CDR2 SNEGSKA, per germline (reference sequence). The CDR3 DNA reads as TGCAGTGCCCTGGACAGGGGAGCGTACGAGCAGTACTTC. It codes for CSALDRGAYEQYF.

At least ten counts were recorded for this clonotype. The chain joins TRBV10-3 to TRBJ1-2, with unresolved D. V was cut by 4 bases and J by 3 bases, with 6 bases left in between. The germline V gene has CDR1 ENHRY and CDR2 SYGVKD. The CDR3 consists of 12 residues. DNA of the CDR3: TGTGCCATCAGTGCCGGCCACTATGGCTACACCTTC. It is translated as CAISAGHYGYTF.

This chain connects TRBV28 to TRBJ2-2; 9 nucleotides match TRBD2. Per the germline V gene, CDR1 is MDHEN and CDR2 is SYDVKM. V lost 3 bases to trimming and J lost 6 bases; unmatched junction nucleotides: 5. This CDR3 contains 15 residues. CDR3 amino acids: CASSFGSGRPGELFF. The CDR3 DNA sequence: TGTGCCAGCAGTTTTGGCAGCGGGAGGCCCGGGGAGCTGTTTTTT. The complete variable domain, with remaining parts taken from reference TRBV28 and TRBJ2-2, reads DVKVTQSSRYLVKRTGEKVFLECVQDMDHENMFWYRQDPGLGLRLIYFSYDVKMKEKGDIPEGYSVSREKKERFSLILESASTNQTSMYLCASSFGSGRPGELFFGEGSRLTVL.

The rearrangement links TRBV24-1 to TRBJ2-6; D gene uncertain. This CDR3 spans 21 amino acids. Trimming removed 1 base from V and 1 base from J, with 22 bases in between. Germline loops: CDR1 KGHDR, CDR2 SFDVKD. The CDR3 coding sequence is TGTGCCACCAGTGATTTTGGGCGCAGGATAAGGAGTAGTTCTGGGGCCAACGTCCTGACTTTC. Its translation is CATSDFGRRIRSSSGANVLTF.

This clonotype occurred a few times. The chain carries TRBV24-1 and TRBJ1-1; D unclear. The CDR3 length is 12 residues. CDR1 is KGHDR and CDR2 is SFDVKD in the germline V gene. The V end lost 3 bases, the J end lost 10 bases, and 11 bases lay between the germline ends. The CDR3 is CATSDNGRLAFF. CDR3 nucleotide sequence: TGTGCCACCAGTGATAACGGACGATTAGCTTTCTTT.

This clonotype was detected ten times or more. The J gene is TRBJ1-5, the V gene TRBV27; D not certain. Trimming took off 3 bases at V and 0 bases at J, with 12 bases between the two ends. The CDR3 spans 16 residues. Per the germline V gene, CDR1 is MNHEY and CDR2 is SMNVEV (reference sequence). The CDR3 DNA reads as TGTGCCAGCAGTTTTTCAGGAGCTAATAGCAATCAGCCCCAGCATTTT. As protein: CASSFSGANSNQPQHF.

This clonotype was counted many times. This chain joins TRBV20-1 and TRBJ1-6; D is perhaps TRBD1 (5 bases). CDR1 and CDR2 (germline): DFQATT, SNEGSKA (reference sequence). This CDR3 region has 13 residues. V was trimmed by 6 bases and J by 6 bases, leaving 12 bases between them. The CDR3 spells CSAADRVNSPLHF. CDR3 bases: TGCAGTGCCGCCGACAGAGTTAATTCACCCCTCCACTTT.

The chain employs TRBV7-2 and TRBJ2-5; 10 positions match TRBD2. Germline assignment: CDR1 SGHTA and CDR2 FQGNSA. This CDR3 has 14 residues. With V trimmed by 4 bases and J by 2 bases, 1 base remained unmatched. DNA for the CDR3: TGTGCCAGCAGCTGGACTAGCGGACAAGAGACCCAGTACTTC. Translated, it gives CASSWTSGQETQYF.